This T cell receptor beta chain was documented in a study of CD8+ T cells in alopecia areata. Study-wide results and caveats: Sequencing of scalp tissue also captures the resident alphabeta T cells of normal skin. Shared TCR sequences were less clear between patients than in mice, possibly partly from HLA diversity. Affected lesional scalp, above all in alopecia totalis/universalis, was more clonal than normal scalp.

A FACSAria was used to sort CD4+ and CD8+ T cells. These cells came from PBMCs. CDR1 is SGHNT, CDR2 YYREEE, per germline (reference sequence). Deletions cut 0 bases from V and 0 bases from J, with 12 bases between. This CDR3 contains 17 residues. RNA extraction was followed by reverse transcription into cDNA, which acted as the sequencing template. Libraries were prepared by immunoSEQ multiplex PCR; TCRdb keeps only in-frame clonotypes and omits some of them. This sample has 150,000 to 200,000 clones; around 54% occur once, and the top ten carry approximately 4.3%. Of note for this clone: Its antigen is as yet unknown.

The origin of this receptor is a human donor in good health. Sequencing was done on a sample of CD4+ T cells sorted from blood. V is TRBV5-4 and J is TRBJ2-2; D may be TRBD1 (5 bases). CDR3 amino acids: CASSLDLGRANTGELFF. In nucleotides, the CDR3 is TGTGCCAGCAGCTTGGATTTGGGCAGGGCGAACACCGGGGAGCTGTTTTTT.